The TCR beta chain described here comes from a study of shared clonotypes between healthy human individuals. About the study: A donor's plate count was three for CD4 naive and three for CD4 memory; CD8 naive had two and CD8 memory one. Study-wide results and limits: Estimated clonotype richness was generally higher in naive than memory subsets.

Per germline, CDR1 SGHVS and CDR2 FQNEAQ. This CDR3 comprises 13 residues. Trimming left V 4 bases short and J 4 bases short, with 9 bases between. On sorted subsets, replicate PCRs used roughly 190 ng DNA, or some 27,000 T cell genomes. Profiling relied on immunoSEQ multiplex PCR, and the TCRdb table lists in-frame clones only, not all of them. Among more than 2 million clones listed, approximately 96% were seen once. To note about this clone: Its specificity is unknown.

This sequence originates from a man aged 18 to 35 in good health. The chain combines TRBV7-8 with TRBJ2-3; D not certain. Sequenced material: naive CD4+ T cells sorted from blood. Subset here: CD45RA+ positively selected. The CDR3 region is CASSWTPSDTQYF. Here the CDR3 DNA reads TGTGCCAGCAGCTGGACCCCTTCAGATACGCAGTATTTT.